The clone carrying this T cell receptor (beta chain) was recorded only once. The data were taken from a study of blood T cell repertoires in COVID-19. In the study overall: There were acute and convalescent COVID-19 samples, and they came from the United States, Italy and Spain. T cells, B-cell-depleted T cells, or PBMCs provided the cDNA or gDNA that served as material.

With 3 bases removed from V and 0 bases from J, the gap between germline ends came to 20 bases. Germline V gene sequence: CDR1 MGHRA, CDR2 YSYEKL. The CDR3 runs to 18 residues. Patients at the Seattle site were enrolled during active infection and followed longitudinally. Per the study methods: Quantification of nucleated cells was approximated via reference gene primer amplification. Some clones are missing from TCRdb's copy, which holds only in-frame ones; the method was immunoSEQ multiplex PCR. For V, J and clone size, that table is used; D and trimming come from the DNA. Among 55,000 to 70,000 clones listed, around 90% were seen once.

The J gene is TRBJ1-2, the V gene TRBV4-1; no clear D. The source material was peripheral blood. The clonotype was recovered from a woman older than 75 with COVID-19, enrolled during active disease. The CDR3: CASSQFATARLSNYGYTF. The DNA of the CDR3 is TGCGCCAGCAGCCAGTTCGCCACAGCGAGACTATCTAACTATGGCTACACCTTC.